This TCR beta chain was profiled in a study of PD-1 blockade in classical Hodgkin lymphoma. Overall study: Patients got intravenous nivolumab 3 mg/kg every 2 weeks. Study-level points and caveats: Baseline diversity in complete responders resembled that of newly diagnosed patients. Healthy donors were reported to have higher baseline TCR diversity than newly diagnosed patients.

The CDR3 totals 15 residues. V shed 4 bases and J 1 base; nucleotides not matched to a gene: 7. Germline V lookup: CDR1 LGHNA, CDR2 YSLEER. Relapse was seen in all patients after autologous stem cell transplantation, and brentuximab vedotin exposure was variable. Patients reached a best response of complete response, partial response or progressive disease. Repertoires were generated with immunoSEQ multiplex PCR, while TCRdb's copy carries only in-frame clones and drops some. This sample yields tens of thousands of clones, of which approximately 82% are seen a single time; roughly 20% belongs to the top ten. Regarding this clone: What it binds is unknown.

The sequence came from a human donor with classical Hodgkin lymphoma. The rearrangement uses TRBV4-3 and TRBJ2-7; 7 bases are shared with TRBD1. The input for sequencing was peripheral blood mononuclear cells (PBMCs), taken before the second cycle of nivolumab. This CDR3 is CASSLGWDSSYEQYF. The CDR3, as DNA: TGCGCCAGCAGCCTGGGCTGGGACAGTTCCTACGAGCAGTACTTC.